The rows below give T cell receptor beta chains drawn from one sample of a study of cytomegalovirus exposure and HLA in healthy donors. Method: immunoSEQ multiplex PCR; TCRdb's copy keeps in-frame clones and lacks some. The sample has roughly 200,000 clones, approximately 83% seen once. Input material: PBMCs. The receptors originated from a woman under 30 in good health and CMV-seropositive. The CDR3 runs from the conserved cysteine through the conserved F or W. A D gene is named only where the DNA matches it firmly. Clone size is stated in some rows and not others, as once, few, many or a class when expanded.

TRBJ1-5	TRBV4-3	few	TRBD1	CASSLRTGGNQPQHF	TGCGCCAGCAGCCTAAGGACAGGGGGTAATCAGCCCCAGCATTTT
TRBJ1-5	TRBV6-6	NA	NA	CASSYSRASNQPQHF	TGTGCCAGCAGTTACTCGAGGGCATCAAATCAGCCCCAGCATTTT
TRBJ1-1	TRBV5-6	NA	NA	CASSNPRGTEAFF	TGTGCCAGCAGCAACCCCAGGGGCACTGAAGCTTTCTTT
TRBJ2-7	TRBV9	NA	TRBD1	CASSPQPGQGSEQYF	TGTGCCAGCAGCCCACAACCGGGACAGGGAAGCGAGCAGTACTTC
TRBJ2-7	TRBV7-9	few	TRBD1	CASSQGQFYEQYF	TGTGCCAGCAGCCAGGGACAGTTCTACGAGCAGTACTTC
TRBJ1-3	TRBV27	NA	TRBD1	CAIPIGTGPLCGNTIYF	TGTGCCATTCCAATCGGGACAGGGCCTCTTTGTGGAAACACCATATATTTT
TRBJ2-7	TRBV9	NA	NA	CASSVGGGPSFEQYF	TGTGCCAGCAGCGTAGGTGGAGGGCCAAGCTTCGAGCAGTACTTC
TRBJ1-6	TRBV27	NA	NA	CASSLSRDSPLHF	TGTGCCAGCAGTTTATCGAGGGATTCACCCCTCCACTTT
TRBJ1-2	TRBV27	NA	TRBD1	CASSSPGQGGGYTF	TGTGCCAGCAGTTCTCCGGGACAGGGGGGTGGCTACACCTTC
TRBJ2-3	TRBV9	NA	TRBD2	CASSGTSGGPSTDTQYF	TGTGCCAGCAGCGGGACTAGCGGGGGCCCTAGCACAGATACGCAGTATTTT
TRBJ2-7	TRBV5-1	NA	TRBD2	CASSSVTSGSYEQYF	TGCGCCAGCAGCTCGGTGACTAGCGGATCCTACGAGCAGTACTTC
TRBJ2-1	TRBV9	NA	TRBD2	CASSAIAGGPYNEQFF	TGTGCCAGCAGCGCCATAGCGGGGGGACCTTACAATGAGCAGTTCTTC
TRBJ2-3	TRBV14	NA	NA	CASSQAGPAYTQYF	TGTGCCAGCAGCCAAGCGGGTCCGGCCTATACGCAGTATTTT
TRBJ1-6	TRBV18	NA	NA	CASSPPGARNSPLHF	TGTGCCAGCTCACCACCAGGGGCAAGGAATTCACCCCTCCACTTT
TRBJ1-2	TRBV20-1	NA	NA	CSAPGDEGYTF	TGCAGTGCTCCGGGTGATGAGGGCTACACCTTC
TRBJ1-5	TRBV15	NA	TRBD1	CATSGIFWDSTQPQHF	TGTGCCACCAGCGGGATTTTTTGGGACAGTACTCAGCCCCAGCATTTT
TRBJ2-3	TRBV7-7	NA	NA	CASSPVVSVPDTQYF	TGTGCCAGCAGCCCCGTAGTAAGCGTGCCTGATACGCAGTATTTT
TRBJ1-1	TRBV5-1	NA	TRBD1	CASSHGQGKTFF	TGCGCCAGCAGCCACGGACAGGGAAAAACTTTCTTT
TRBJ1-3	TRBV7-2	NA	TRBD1	CASSLTTGGSGNTIYF	TGTGCCAGCAGCTTGACGACAGGGGGCTCTGGAAACACCATATATTTT
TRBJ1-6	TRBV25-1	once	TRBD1	CASSEFAGQGGSSPLHF	TGTGCCAGCAGTGAATTTGCGGGACAGGGAGGTTCTTCACCCCTCCACTTT